This T cell receptor beta chain is from a study of blood T cell repertoires in COVID-19. Across the whole study: Donors in the United States, Italy and Spain gave samples during acute or convalescent COVID-19. T cells, B-cell-depleted T cells, or PBMCs provided the cDNA or gDNA that served as material.

There are 15 residues in the CDR3. Looked up from germline, CDR1 is SNHLY and CDR2 is FYNNEI. Trimming took 4 bases from V and 3 from J; bases not matched to a gene: 7. Original methodology: By means of reference gene primer amplification, nucleated cell counts were estimated. The method was immunoSEQ multiplex PCR; TCRdb's version includes in-frame clones alone and lacks a portion of them. The V and J calls and the clone size are those of that table, but D and trimming were determined from the DNA. The profile shows over 250,000 clones, 88% of them singletons. Input material: peripheral blood. The gene calls are TRBV2 and TRBJ2-7; 9 bases are a match to TRBD1. This clonotype was sampled from a man in his 60s who had recovered from COVID-19. This CDR3 reads CASSAGTGRLYEQYF. The CDR3 nucleotides read TGTGCCAGCAGTGCCGGGACAGGGCGTCTCTACGAGCAGTACTTC. Full variable domain (remainder filled in from reference TRBV2 and TRBJ2-7): EPEVTQTPSHQVTQMGQEVILRCVPISNHLYFYWYRQILGQKVEFLVSFYNNEISEKSEIFDDQFSVERPDGSNFTLKIRSTKLEDSAMYFCASSAGTGRLYEQYFGPGTRLTVT.